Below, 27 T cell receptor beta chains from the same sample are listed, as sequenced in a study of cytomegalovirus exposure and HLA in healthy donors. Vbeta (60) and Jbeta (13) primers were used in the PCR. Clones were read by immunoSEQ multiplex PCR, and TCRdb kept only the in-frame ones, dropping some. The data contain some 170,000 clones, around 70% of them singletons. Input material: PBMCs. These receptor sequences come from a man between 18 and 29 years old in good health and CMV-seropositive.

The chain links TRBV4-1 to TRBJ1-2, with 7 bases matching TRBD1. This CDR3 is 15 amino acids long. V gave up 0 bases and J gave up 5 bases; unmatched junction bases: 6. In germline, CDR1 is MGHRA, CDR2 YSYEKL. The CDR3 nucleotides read TGCGCCAGCAGCCAAGAGACAGGGTGGCGATATGGCTACACCTTC. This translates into CASSQETGWRYGYTF.

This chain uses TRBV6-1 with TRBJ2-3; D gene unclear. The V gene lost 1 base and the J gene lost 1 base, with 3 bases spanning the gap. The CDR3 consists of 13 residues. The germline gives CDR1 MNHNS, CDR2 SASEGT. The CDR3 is CASSEVGTDTQYF. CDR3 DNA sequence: TGTGCCAGCAGTGAAGTAGGCACAGATACGCAGTATTTT.

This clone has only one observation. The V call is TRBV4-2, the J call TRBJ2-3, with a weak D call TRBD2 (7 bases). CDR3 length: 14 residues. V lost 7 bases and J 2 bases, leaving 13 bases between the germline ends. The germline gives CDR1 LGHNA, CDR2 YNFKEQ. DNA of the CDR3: TGTGCCAGCAACCGGGGGGCTGACACAGATACGCAGTATTTT. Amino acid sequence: CASNRGADTDTQYF.

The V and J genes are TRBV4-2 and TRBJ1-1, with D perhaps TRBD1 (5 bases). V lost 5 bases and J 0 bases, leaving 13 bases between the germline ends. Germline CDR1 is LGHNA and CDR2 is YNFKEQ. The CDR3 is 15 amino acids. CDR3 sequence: CASSNRQLMNTEAFF. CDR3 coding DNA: TGTGCCAGCAGCAATAGACAGTTAATGAACACTGAAGCTTTCTTT.

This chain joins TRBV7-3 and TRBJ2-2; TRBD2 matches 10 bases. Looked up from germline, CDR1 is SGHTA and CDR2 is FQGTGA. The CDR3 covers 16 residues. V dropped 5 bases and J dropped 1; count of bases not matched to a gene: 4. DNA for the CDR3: TGTGCCAGCAGCCTCCTAGCGGGGGAGAACACCGGGGAGCTGTTTTTT. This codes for CASSLLAGENTGELFF.

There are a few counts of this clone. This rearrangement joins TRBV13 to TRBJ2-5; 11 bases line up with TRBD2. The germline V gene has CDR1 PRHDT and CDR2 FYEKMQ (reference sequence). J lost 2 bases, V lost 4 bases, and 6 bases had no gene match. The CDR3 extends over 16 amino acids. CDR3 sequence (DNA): TGTGCCAGCAGCTCCAAACTAGCGGGGGAACAAGAGACCCAGTACTTC. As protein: CASSSKLAGEQETQYF.

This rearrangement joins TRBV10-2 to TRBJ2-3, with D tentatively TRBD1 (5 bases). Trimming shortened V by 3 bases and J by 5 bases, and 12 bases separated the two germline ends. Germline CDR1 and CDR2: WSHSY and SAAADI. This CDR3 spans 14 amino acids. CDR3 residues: CASSEDSLRDTQYF. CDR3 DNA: TGCGCCAGCAGTGAAGACAGTTTAAGAGATACGCAGTATTTT.

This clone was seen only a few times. CDR3: CASSLNQGSSEQYV. The CDR3 nucleotides are TGTGCCAGCAGCTTAAACCAGGGCTCTAGTGAGCAGTACGTC. The V and J genes are TRBV11-3 and TRBJ2-7; TRBD1 is a possible D gene (5 bases). V gave up 2 bases and J gave up 7 bases, with 15 bases separating them. The CDR3 is 14 residues long. Germline CDR1 and CDR2: SGHNT and YENEEA.

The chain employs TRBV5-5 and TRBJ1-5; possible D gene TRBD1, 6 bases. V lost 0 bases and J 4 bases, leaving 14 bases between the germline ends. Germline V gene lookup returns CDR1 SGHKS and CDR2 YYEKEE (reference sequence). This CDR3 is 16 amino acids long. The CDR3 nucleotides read TGTGCCAGCAGCTTGGCGGCAGGGGTTGGGAATCAGCCCCAGCATTTT. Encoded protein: CASSLAAGVGNQPQHF.

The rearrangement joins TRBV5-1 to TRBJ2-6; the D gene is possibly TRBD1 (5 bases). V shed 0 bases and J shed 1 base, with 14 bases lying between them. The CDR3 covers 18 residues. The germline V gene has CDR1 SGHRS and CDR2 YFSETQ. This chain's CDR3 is CASSLGQPSNSGANVLTF. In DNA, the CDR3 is TGCGCCAGCAGCTTGGGACAGCCATCAAATTCTGGGGCCAACGTCCTGACTTTC.

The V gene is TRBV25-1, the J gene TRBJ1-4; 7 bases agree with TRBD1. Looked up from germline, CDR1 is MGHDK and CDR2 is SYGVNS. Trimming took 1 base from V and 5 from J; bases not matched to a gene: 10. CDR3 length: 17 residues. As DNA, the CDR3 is TGTGCCAGCAGTGAATTCGGGGACAGTGATCTGAATGAAAAACTGTTTTTT. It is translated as CASSEFGDSDLNEKLFF.

In DNA, the CDR3 is TGTGCCAGCAGGAGGGGACTAGCGGGGGGTGAGGCACCGGGGGAGCTGTTTTTT. Translation gives CASRRGLAGGEAPGELFF. This chain joins TRBV2 and TRBJ2-2, with 15 bases that match TRBD2. V lost 6 bases and J lost 8; bases outside the gene matches: 13. In germline, CDR1 is SNHLY, CDR2 FYNNEI. CDR3 size: 18 residues.

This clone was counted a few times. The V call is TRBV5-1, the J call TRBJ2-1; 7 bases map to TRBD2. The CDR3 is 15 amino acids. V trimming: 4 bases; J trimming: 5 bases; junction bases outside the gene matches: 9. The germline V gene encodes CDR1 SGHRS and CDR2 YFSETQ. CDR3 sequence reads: CASSPVTSPHNEQFF. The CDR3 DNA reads TGCGCCAGCAGCCCGGTGACTAGCCCCCACAATGAGCAGTTCTTC.

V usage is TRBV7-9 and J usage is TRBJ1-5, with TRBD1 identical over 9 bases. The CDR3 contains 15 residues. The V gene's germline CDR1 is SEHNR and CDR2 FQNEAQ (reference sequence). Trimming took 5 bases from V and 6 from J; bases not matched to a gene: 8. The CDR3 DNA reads TGTGCCAGCAGCCCGGACAGGGGTGCGAGTCAGCCCCAGCATTTT. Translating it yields CASSPDRGASQPQHF.

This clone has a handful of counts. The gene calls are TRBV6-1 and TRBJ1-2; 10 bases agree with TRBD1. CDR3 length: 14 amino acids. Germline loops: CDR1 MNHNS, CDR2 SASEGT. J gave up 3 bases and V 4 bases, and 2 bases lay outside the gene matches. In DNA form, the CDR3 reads TGTGCCAGCAGTGCCGGGACAGGGGACTATGGCTACACCTTC. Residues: CASSAGTGDYGYTF.

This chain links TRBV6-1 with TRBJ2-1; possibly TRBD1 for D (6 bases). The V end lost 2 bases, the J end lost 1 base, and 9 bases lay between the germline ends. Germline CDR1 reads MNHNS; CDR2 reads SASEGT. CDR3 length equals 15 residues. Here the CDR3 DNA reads TGTGCCAGCAGTGAATGGGGACAATCCTACAATGAGCAGTTCTTC. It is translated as CASSEWGQSYNEQFF.

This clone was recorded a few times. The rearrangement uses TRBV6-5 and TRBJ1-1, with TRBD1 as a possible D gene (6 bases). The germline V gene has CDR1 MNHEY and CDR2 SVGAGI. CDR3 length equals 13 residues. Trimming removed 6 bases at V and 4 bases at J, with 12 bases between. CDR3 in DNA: TGTGCCAGCAGGCCCACAGGGCTCACTGAAGCTTTCTTT. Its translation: CASRPTGLTEAFF.

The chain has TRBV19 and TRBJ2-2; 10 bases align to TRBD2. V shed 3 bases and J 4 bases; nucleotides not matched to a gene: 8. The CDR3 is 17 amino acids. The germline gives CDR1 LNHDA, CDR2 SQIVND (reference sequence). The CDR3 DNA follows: TGTGCCAGTAGTATCCAAGCGGGAGGGCCTGGCACCGGGGAGCTGTTTTTT. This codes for CASSIQAGGPGTGELFF.

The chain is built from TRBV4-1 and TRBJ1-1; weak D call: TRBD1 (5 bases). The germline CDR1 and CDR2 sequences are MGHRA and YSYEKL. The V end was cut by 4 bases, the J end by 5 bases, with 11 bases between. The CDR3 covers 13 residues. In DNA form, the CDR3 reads TGCGCCAGCAGCCCCATGACAGTGACTGAAGCTTTCTTT. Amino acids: CASSPMTVTEAFF.

CDR3 protein: CASSIRLRQGPSQYF. The CDR3 bases are TGTGCCAGTAGTATCCGCCTGCGACAGGGACCCTCGCAGTATTTT. The chain is built from TRBV19 and TRBJ2-3, with 7 bases matching TRBD1. Trimming cost V 3 bases and J 10 bases; bases outside gene matches: 13. CDR3 length: 15 amino acids. The V gene's germline CDR1 is LNHDA and CDR2 SQIVND (reference sequence). The variable domain in full, completed from reference TRBV19 and TRBJ2-3, reads DGGITQSPKYLFRKEGQNVTLSCEQNLNHDAMYWYRQDPGQGLRLIYYSQIVNDFQKGDIAEGYSVSREKKESFPLTVTSAQKNPTAFYLCASSIRLRQGPSQYFGPGTRLTVL.

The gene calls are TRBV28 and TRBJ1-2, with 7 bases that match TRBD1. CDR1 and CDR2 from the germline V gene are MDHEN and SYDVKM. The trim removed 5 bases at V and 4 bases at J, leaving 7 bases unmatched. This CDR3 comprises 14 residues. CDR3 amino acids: CASSRTGAPYGYTF. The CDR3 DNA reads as TGTGCCAGCAGTAGAACAGGGGCCCCCTATGGCTACACCTTC.

The CDR3 region is CASSVIAGNRETQYF. CDR3 DNA sequence: TGTGCCAGCAGTGTAATCGCAGGGAATAGGGAGACCCAGTACTTC. The rearrangement links TRBV6-4 to TRBJ2-5; D may be TRBD1 (5 bases). This CDR3 has 15 amino acids. V lost 4 bases and J 5 bases, leaving 17 bases between the germline ends. The germline V gene encodes CDR1 MRHNA and CDR2 SNTAGT.

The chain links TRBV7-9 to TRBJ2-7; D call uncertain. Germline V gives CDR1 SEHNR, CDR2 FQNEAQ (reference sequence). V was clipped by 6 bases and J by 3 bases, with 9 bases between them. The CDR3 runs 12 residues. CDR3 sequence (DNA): TGTGCCAGCAGTACAGTCGGCTACGAGCAGTACGTC. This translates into CASSTVGYEQYV.

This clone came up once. The CDR3 loop is CASSRDTGSNQPQHF. The CDR3 coding sequence is TGTGCCAGCAGCCGGGACACCGGTAGCAATCAGCCCCAGCATTTT. The V and J genes are TRBV7-8 and TRBJ1-5; tentatively, D is TRBD1 (6 bases). The CDR3 extends over 15 amino acids. With 5 bases removed from V and 0 bases from J, the gap between germline ends came to 11 bases. Germline V gives CDR1 SGHVS, CDR2 FQNEAQ.

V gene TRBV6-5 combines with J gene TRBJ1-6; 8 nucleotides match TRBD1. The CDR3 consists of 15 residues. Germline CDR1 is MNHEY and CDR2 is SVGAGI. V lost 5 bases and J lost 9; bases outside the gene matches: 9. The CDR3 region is CASSPLDRVGSPLHF. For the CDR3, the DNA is TGTGCCAGCAGTCCCCTGGACAGGGTTGGTTCACCCCTCCACTTT.

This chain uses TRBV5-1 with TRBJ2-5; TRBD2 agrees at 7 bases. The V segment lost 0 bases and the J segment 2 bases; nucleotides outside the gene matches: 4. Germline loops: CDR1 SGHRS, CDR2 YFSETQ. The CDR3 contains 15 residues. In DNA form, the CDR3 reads TGCGCCAGCAGCTTGGCAGCGGGAAGACAAGAGACCCAGTACTTC. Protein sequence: CASSLAAGRQETQYF.

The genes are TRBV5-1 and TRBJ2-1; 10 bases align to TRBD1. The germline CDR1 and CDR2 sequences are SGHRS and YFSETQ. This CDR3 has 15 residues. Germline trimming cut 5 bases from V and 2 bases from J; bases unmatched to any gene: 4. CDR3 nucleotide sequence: TGCGCCAGCAGTAGACAGGGGGCTCCCTACAATGAGCAGTTCTTC. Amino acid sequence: CASSRQGAPYNEQFF.